A single sample gave rise to the 8 T cell receptor beta chains below, sequenced in a study of blood T cell repertoires in COVID-19. The method was immunoSEQ multiplex PCR; TCRdb's version includes in-frame clones alone and lacks a portion of them. The sample has about 200,000 clones, approximately 83% seen once. The sequenced sample consisted of PBMCs or T cells enriched from blood (not recorded which). These receptors all stem from a woman in her 40s with acute COVID-19.

V and J are TRBV28 and TRBJ2-7; D may be TRBD1 (5 bases). Germline values: CDR1 MDHEN, CDR2 SYDVKM. The V and J ends lost 8 bases and 2 bases respectively, with 19 bases between them. The CDR3 loop spans 15 amino acids. CDR3: CASPPSPSQAYEQYF. The CDR3 DNA is TGTGCCAGCCCTCCAAGCCCTTCACAGGCCTACGAGCAGTACTTC.

This clone was counted once. This sequence joins TRBV2 and TRBJ1-2; a weak D match, TRBD1 (5 bases). The CDR3 runs 12 residues. The germline V gene has CDR1 SNHLY and CDR2 FYNNEI. Deletions cut 7 bases from V and 8 bases from J, with 14 bases between. The CDR3 DNA reads as TGTGCCAGCAATCAGGGTGGTTCCGGCTACACCTTC. Its translation is CASNQGGSGYTF.

J is TRBJ2-7 and V is TRBV6-4, with 7 positions matching TRBD2. Germline V gene data show CDR1 as MRHNA and CDR2 as SNTAGT. This CDR3 is built from 15 residues. V trimming: 8 bases; J trimming: 4 bases; junction bases outside the gene matches: 14. CDR3 in amino acids: CASWARGEGLYEQYF. Written as DNA, the CDR3 is TGTGCCAGCTGGGCCCGGGGGGAGGGCCTTTACGAGCAGTACTTC.

The chain recombines TRBV2 with TRBJ2-5, with D hard to call. Between the trimmed V and J ends, which lost 2 bases and 0 bases, there was a span of 7 bases. From germline, CDR1 is SNHLY and CDR2 FYNNEI. This CDR3 comprises 14 residues. The CDR3 region has the DNA TGTGCCAGCAGTGAAATCCCTTACCAAGAGACCCAGTACTTC. Protein: CASSEIPYQETQYF.

The chain joins TRBV7-8 to TRBJ2-7; 11 bases map to TRBD2. The germline V gene encodes CDR1 SGHVS and CDR2 FQNEAQ. This CDR3 is built from 16 residues. V trimming: 1 base; J trimming: 4 bases; junction bases outside the gene matches: 6. DNA for the CDR3: TGTGCCAGCAGCTTAGAAGGGCTAGCGGGAGGATACGAGCAGTACTTC. Translated, it gives CASSLEGLAGGYEQYF.

This clone appeared once. The CDR3: CASSSAGGGEQFF. The CDR3 DNA reads as TGTGCCAGCAGTTCGGCGGGAGGAGGTGAGCAGTTCTTC. The chain has TRBV27 and TRBJ2-1; 8 nucleotides line up with TRBD2. CDR3 size: 13 residues. With 4 bases clipped from V and 9 bases from J, the junction kept 5 bases outside the gene matches. Germline loops: CDR1 MNHEY, CDR2 SMNVEV (reference sequence).

The chain uses TRBV29-1 and TRBJ2-7, with a weak D call TRBD1 (6 bases). The V gene lost 7 bases and the J gene lost 6 bases, with 10 bases spanning the gap. The CDR3 spans 10 residues. Germline CDR1 reads SQVTM; CDR2 reads ANQGSEA. The CDR3, as DNA: TGCAGCGCCTTAGGGGGCGAGCAGTACTTC. Its protein is CSALGGEQYF.

The rearrangement links TRBV27 to TRBJ2-7; 7 nucleotides line up with TRBD1. Per germline, CDR1 MNHEY and CDR2 SMNVEV (reference sequence). CDR3 length equals 15 residues. V trimming: 6 bases; J trimming: 2 bases; junction bases outside the gene matches: 10. CDR3 DNA: TGTGCCAGCAGAATAACACCGGGACAGACCTACGAGCAGTACTTC. Its translation is CASRITPGQTYEQYF.